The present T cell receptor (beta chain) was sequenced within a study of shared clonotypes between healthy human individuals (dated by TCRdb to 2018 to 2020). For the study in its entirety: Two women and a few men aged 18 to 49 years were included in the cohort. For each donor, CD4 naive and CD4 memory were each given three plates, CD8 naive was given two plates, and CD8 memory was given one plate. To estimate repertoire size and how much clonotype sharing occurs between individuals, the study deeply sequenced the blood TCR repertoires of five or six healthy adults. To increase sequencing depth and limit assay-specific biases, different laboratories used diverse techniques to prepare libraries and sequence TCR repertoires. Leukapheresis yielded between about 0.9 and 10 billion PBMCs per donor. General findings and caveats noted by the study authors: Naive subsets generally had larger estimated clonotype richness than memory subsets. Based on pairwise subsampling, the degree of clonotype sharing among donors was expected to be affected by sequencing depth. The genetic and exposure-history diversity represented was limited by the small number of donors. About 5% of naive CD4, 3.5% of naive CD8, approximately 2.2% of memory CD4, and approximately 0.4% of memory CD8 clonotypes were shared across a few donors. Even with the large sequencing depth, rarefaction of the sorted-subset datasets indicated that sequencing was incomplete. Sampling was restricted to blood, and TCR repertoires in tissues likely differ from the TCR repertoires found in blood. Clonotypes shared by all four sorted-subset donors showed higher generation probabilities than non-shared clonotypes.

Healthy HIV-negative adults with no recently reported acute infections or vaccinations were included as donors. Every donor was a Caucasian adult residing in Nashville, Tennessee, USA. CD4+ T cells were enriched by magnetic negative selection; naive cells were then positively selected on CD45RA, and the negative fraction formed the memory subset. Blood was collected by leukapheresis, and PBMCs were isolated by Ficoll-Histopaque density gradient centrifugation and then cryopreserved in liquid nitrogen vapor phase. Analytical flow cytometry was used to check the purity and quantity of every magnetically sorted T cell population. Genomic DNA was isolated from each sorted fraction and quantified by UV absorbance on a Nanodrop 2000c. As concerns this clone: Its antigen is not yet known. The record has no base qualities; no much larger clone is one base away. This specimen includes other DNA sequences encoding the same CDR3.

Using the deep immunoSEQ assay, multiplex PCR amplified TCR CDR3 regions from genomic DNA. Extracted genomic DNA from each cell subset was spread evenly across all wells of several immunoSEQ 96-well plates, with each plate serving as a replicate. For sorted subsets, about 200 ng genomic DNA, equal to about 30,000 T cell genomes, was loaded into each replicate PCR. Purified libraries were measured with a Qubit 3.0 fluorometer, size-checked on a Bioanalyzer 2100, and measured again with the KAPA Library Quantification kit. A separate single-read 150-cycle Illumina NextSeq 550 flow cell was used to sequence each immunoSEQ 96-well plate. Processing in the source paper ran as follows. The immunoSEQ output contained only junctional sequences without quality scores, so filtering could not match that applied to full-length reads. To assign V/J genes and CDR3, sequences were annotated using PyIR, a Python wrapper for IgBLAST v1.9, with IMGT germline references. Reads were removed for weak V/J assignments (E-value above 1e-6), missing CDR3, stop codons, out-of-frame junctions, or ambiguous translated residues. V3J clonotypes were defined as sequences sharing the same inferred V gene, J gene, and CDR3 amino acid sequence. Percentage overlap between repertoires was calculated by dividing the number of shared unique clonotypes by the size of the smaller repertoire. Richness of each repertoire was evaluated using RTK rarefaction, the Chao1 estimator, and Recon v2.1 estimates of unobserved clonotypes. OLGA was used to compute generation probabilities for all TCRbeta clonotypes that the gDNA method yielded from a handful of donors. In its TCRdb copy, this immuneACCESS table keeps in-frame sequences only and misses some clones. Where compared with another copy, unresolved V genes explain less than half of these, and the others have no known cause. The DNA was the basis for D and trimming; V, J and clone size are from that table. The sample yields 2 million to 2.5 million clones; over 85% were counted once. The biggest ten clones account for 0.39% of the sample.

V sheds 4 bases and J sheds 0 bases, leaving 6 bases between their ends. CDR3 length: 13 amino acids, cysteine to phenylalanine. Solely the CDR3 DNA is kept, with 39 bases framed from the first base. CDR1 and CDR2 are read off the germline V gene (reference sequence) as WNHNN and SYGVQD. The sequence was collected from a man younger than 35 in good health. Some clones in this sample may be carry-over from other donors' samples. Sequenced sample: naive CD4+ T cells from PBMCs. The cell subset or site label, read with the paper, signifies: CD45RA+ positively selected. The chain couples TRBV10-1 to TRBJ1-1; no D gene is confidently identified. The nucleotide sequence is TGCGCCAGCAGTGGGCAGCTGAACACTGAAGCTTTCTTT. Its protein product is CASSGQLNTEAFF.